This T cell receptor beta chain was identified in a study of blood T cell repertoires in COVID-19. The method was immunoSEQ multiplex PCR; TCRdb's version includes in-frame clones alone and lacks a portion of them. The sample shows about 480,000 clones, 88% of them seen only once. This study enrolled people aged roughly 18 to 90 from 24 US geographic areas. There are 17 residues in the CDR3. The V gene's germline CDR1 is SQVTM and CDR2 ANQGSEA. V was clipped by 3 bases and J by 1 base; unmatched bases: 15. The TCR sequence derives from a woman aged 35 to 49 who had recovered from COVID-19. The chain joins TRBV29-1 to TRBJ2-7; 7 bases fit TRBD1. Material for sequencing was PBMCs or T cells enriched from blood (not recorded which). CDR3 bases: TGCAGCGTTGAGTTCCTCCACCGGGACAGATTATCCTACGAGCAGTACTTC. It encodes CSVEFLHRDRLSYEQYF.